The 19 T cell receptor beta chains below all came from one sample that was sequenced in a study of T cells after yellow fever vaccination. TCRdb used MiXCR to reprocess the 5' RACE reads, holding one entry per CDR3 protein. The sample has some 300,000 distinct CDR3 sequences, around a tenth seen once. This material consisted of CD4+ T cells sorted from PBMCs, taken 45 days after the yellow fever booster vaccination. The receptors were sampled from a young man who received the YFV17D yellow fever vaccine.

The chain recombines TRBV6-1 with TRBJ2-3, with D possibly being TRBD1 (5 bases). The ends were cut back, 6 bases at V and 6 bases at J, with 16 bases in the middle. CDR1 is MNHNS and CDR2 is SASEGT in the germline V gene. The CDR3 consists of 14 residues. In nucleotides, the CDR3 is TGTGCCAGCAGAAACAGGTTTTCAGGCGATACGCAGTATTTT. This translates into CASRNRFSGDTQYF.

This chain links TRBV7-2 with TRBJ2-1; D perhaps matches TRBD1 (5 bases). V was shortened by 5 bases and J by 3 bases, with 14 bases between the two germline ends. Germline V gene lookup returns CDR1 SGHTA and CDR2 FQGNSA. This CDR3 has 15 residues. This chain's CDR3 is CASSEQVADYNEQFF. The CDR3 DNA follows: TGTGCCAGCAGCGAACAGGTCGCTGACTACAATGAGCAGTTCTTC.

Only a few counts were recorded for this clonotype. The gene calls are TRBV9 and TRBJ2-3; D tentatively fits TRBD1 or TRBD2 (5 bases each). The V end lost 3 bases, the J end lost 2 bases, and 10 bases lay between the germline ends. This CDR3 spans 14 amino acids. Germline CDR1 reads SGDLS; CDR2 reads YYNGEE. CDR3 DNA: TGTGCCAGCAGCGCCACCGGGACCACAGATACGCAGTATTTT. This codes for CASSATGTTDTQYF. Combining the CDR3 with reference TRBV9 and TRBJ2-3 gives the whole variable domain DSGVTQTPKHLITATGQRVTLRCSPRSGDLSVYWYQQSLDQGLQFLIQYYNGEERAKGNILERFSAQQFPDLHSELNLSSLELGDSALYFCASSATGTTDTQYFGPGTRLTVL.

The chain is built from TRBV11-2 and TRBJ2-5, with 7 nucleotides matching TRBD2. CDR1 and CDR2 (germline): SGHAT, FQNNGV. V lost 4 bases, J lost 5 bases, and 7 bases stayed unmatched. This CDR3 spans 14 amino acids. The CDR3 DNA is TGTGCCAGCAGCTCTTCGATTAGCGGGGAGACCCAGTACTTC. Amino acid sequence: CASSSSISGETQYF. Based on the CDR3 plus reference TRBV11-2 and TRBJ2-5, the full variable domain is EAGVAQSPRYKIIEKRQSVAFWCNPISGHATLYWYQQILGQGPKLLIQFQNNGVVDDSQLPKDRFSAERLKGVDSTLKIQPAKLEDSAVYLCASSSSISGETQYFGPGTRLLVL.

At least ten counts were recorded for this clonotype. The rearrangement links TRBV4-1 to TRBJ2-1; TRBD2 aligns across 12 bases. Per the germline V gene, CDR1 is MGHRA and CDR2 is YSYEKL. Losses at the gene ends were 1 base for V and 9 bases for J; bases not matched to a gene: 4. This CDR3 region has 15 residues. CDR3 DNA sequence: TGCGCCAGCAGCCAAGTGCTAGCGGGGGGGCGTGAGCAGTTCTTC. Encoded protein: CASSQVLAGGREQFF.

Relative to its sample, this clonotype is medium-sized. The chain joins TRBV5-1 to TRBJ1-1; 9 bases are a match to TRBD1. CDR1 is SGHRS, CDR2 YFSETQ, per germline. V shed 0 bases and J 9 bases; nucleotides not matched to a gene: 3. There are 13 residues in the CDR3. The CDR3 DNA is TGCGCCAGCAGCTTGGGCGACAGGGGGAAAGCTTTCTTT. This codes for CASSLGDRGKAFF.

This clonotype was observed a few times. The genes are TRBV28 and TRBJ1-1, with D unresolved. The CDR3 extends over 12 amino acids. Germline V gene data show CDR1 as MDHEN and CDR2 as SYDVKM. V gave up 6 bases and J gave up 8 bases, with 13 bases separating them. CDR3 nucleotide sequence: TGTGCCAGCAGCCCAGGCTTGGGGGAAGCTTTCTTT. It codes for CASSPGLGEAFF.

J is TRBJ1-5 and V is TRBV9; D is unclear. The CDR3 covers 13 residues. Trimming removed 2 bases at V and 3 bases at J, with 6 bases between. Germline values: CDR1 SGDLS, CDR2 YYNGEE. DNA of the CDR3: TGTGCCAGCAGCGTGTCGGACAATCAGCCCCAGCATTTT. The encoded protein is CASSVSDNQPQHF. Combining the CDR3 with reference TRBV9 and TRBJ1-5 gives the whole variable domain DSGVTQTPKHLITATGQRVTLRCSPRSGDLSVYWYQQSLDQGLQFLIQYYNGEERAKGNILERFSAQQFPDLHSELNLSSLELGDSALYFCASSVSDNQPQHFGDGTRLSIL.

This clonotype was recorded at least ten times. The chain is built from TRBV10-3 and TRBJ1-2; D gene uncertain. CDR3 length equals 13 residues. Between the trimmed V and J ends, which lost 4 bases and 6 bases, there was a span of 12 bases. Germline V CDR1 and CDR2: ENHRY, SYGVKD. The CDR3 region has the DNA TGTGCCATCAGTGGCCGGGGTAGCGATGGCTACACCTTC. Its protein is CAISGRGSDGYTF.

This chain's CDR3 is CSASSGGGANEQFF. CDR3 DNA: TGCAGTGCTAGTTCCGGCGGGGGGGCCAATGAGCAGTTCTTC. V and J are TRBV20-1 and TRBJ2-1; TRBD2 agrees at 9 bases. The CDR3 length is 14 residues. The trim removed 3 bases at V and 6 bases at J, leaving 6 bases unmatched. Germline V gene lookup returns CDR1 DFQATT and CDR2 SNEGSKA (reference sequence).

There are a few counts of this clonotype. The chain uses TRBV5-1 and TRBJ2-5; maybe TRBD1 (6 bases). The CDR3 is 14 residues long. With 4 bases removed from V and 2 bases from J, the gap between germline ends came to 12 bases. The V gene's germline CDR1 is SGHRS and CDR2 YFSETQ. The CDR3 is CASSRGGPQETQYF. The CDR3 DNA is TGCGCCAGCAGCAGAGGGGGACCTCAAGAGACCCAGTACTTC. The whole variable domain, remainder taken from reference TRBV5-1 and TRBJ2-5, is KAGVTQTPRYLIKTRGQQVTLSCSPISGHRSVSWYQQTPGQGLQFLFEYFSETQRNKGNFPGRFSGRQFSNSRSEMNVSTLELGDSALYLCASSRGGPQETQYFGPGTRLLVL.

There are many counts of this clonotype. The chain joins TRBV12-3 or TRBV12-4 to TRBJ1-1, with D hard to call. With 3 bases removed from V and 6 bases from J, the gap between germline ends came to 8 bases. CDR3 length: 12 amino acids. The CDR3 nucleotides are TGTGCCAGCAGTTTTAACAGCGCTGAAGCTTTCTTT. It translates to CASSFNSAEAFF.

Only a few counts were recorded for this clonotype. This chain joins TRBV28 and TRBJ2-3, with 7 bases that match TRBD2. Germline V lookup: CDR1 MDHEN, CDR2 SYDVKM. This CDR3 contains 13 residues. The V and J ends lost 7 bases and 4 bases, in that order; junction bases with no gene match: 5. CDR3 residues: CASTPRGADTQYF. The CDR3 DNA sequence: TGTGCCAGCACCCCCCGGGGGGCAGATACGCAGTATTTT.

The CDR3 loop is CSAPGTGGVEQFF. DNA of the CDR3: TGCAGTGCTCCGGGGACAGGGGGAGTCGAGCAGTTCTTC. The V gene is TRBV20-1, the J gene TRBJ2-1; 11 bases match TRBD1. The CDR3 is 13 residues long. Trimming removed 5 bases from V and 10 bases from J; junction bases left unmatched: 7. CDR1 is DFQATT, CDR2 SNEGSKA, per germline (reference sequence).

This clonotype has more than one count but fewer than ten. The CDR3: CASRSAGAGANVLTF. The CDR3 nucleotides are TGTGCCAGCAGATCCGCAGGGGCTGGGGCCAACGTCCTGACTTTC. The rearrangement uses TRBV7-9 and TRBJ2-6; D possibly corresponds to TRBD1 (6 bases). This CDR3 is built from 15 residues. Looked up from germline, CDR1 is SEHNR and CDR2 is FQNEAQ (reference sequence). V was clipped by 6 bases and J by 2 bases, with 11 bases between them. The full variable domain, with the rest looked up from reference TRBV7-9 and TRBJ2-6, is DTGVSQNPRHKITKRGQNVTFRCDPISEHNRLYWYRQTLGQGPEFLTYFQNEAQLEKSRLLSDRFSAERPKGSFSTLEIQRTEQGDSAMYLCASRSAGAGANVLTFGAGSRLTVL.

The sample holds a few counts of this clonotype. The V call is TRBV5-1, the J call TRBJ1-1; D perhaps matches TRBD1 (5 bases). Germline V lookup: CDR1 SGHRS, CDR2 YFSETQ. Deletions cut 0 bases from V and 0 bases from J, with 9 bases between. This CDR3 comprises 15 residues. The DNA of the CDR3 is TGCGCCAGCAGCTTGGGACAGAGAATGAACACTGAAGCTTTCTTT. It yields the protein CASSLGQRMNTEAFF.

This clonotype appeared a few times. The rearrangement uses TRBV6-2 or TRBV6-3 and TRBJ1-1; D gene ambiguous. The CDR3 has 14 residues. Germline CDR1 reads MNHEY; CDR2 reads SVGEGT. V lost 6 bases, J lost 0 bases, and 11 bases lay in between. Here the CDR3 DNA reads TGTGCCAGCAGCTTTCCCTTGGTGAACACTGAAGCTTTCTTT. Translating gives CASSFPLVNTEAFF.

V is TRBV20-1 and J is TRBJ2-5, with 11 bases that match TRBD2. Germline V gene sequence: CDR1 DFQATT, CDR2 SNEGSKA (reference sequence). The junction had 5 bases not matched to a gene; V was cut back by 3 bases and J by 5 bases. The CDR3 is 14 amino acids. DNA for the CDR3: TGCAGTGCTAGGAGTAGCGGGGGGGGCGAGACCCAGTACTTC. Its protein is CSARSSGGGETQYF.

This clonotype was observed a few times. V and J are TRBV7-2 and TRBJ2-1; possible D gene TRBD2, 5 bases. The CDR3 is 16 residues long. Trimming took off 4 bases at V and 6 bases at J, with 19 bases between the two ends. CDR1 is SGHTA, CDR2 FQGNSA, per germline. CDR3 in DNA: TGTGCCAGCAGCTCAGTACCTTGGGAGCCGGCCAATGAGCAGTTCTTC. Protein: CASSSVPWEPANEQFF.